A selection of T cell receptor beta chains follows, all from one sample in a study of T-cell reconstitution after alpha-beta-depleted transplantation in children. Each CDR3 protein gets one entry after TCRdb re-called the PCR reads with MiXCR. The sample carries about 580,000 distinct CDR3 sequences, more than 20% recorded once. The sequences come from PBMCs, mostly from graft donor cells, collected 360 days after TCRalphabeta/CD19-depleted stem cell transplant. All receptors come from a boy in the first two years of life who had a stem cell transplant for acute myeloid leukemia, so the T cells may come from the graft donor. CDR3s include the opening cysteine and the closing phenylalanine or tryptophan. Each record gives: V gene, J gene, CDR3 protein.

>TRBV12-3/TRBV12-4|TRBJ1-3
CASGGRMSFGNTIYF
>TRBV6-1|TRBJ1-1
CASRGSDTEAFF
>TRBV21-1|TRBJ2-4
CASSNKVPRDKNIQYF
>TRBV20-1|TRBJ1-1
CSAISGMGRKAFF
>TRBV4-1|TRBJ2-1
CASSQEGTGKREQFF
>TRBV4-3|TRBJ1-5
CASSQFTGGAGPQHF
>TRBV4-1|TRBJ1-2
CASSQATGTGGNYGYTF
>TRBV19|TRBJ2-3
CASSNWSDTQYF
>TRBV4-3|TRBJ2-1
CASSQSATDHAGHNEQFF
>TRBV20-1|TRBJ2-5
CSARGLGRGQVQETQYF
>TRBV9|TRBJ2-1
CASSVGERGVNEQFF
>TRBV20-1|TRBJ1-1
CSARDRGGLAEAFF
>TRBV4-1|TRBJ1-1
CASSQEAYNTEAFF
>TRBV12-3/TRBV12-4|TRBJ1-3
CASSGGPSSGNTIYF
>TRBV7-6|TRBJ2-2
CASSFYCGELFF
>TRBV6-1|TRBJ2-1
CASSPVAGGYNEQFF
>TRBV20-1|TRBJ2-5
CSATRGNTRDREETQYF
>TRBV4-3|TRBJ2-1
CASSRRGGLKNEQFF
>TRBV28|TRBJ2-2
CASAPGPHGELFF
>TRBV6-2/TRBV6-3|TRBJ2-2
CASKQDTGELFF
>TRBV29-1|TRBJ2-1
CSVGTSGGRWFF
>TRBV4-3|TRBJ2-1
CASSLADAQDEQFF
>TRBV7-9|TRBJ2-7
CASSAETGHVLAEQYF
>TRBV20-1|TRBJ2-4
CSAPNAGVKNIQYF
>TRBV6-1|TRBJ2-1
CASTKGHPHYNEQFF
>TRBV5-1|TRBJ2-2
CASSIQTVGELFF
>TRBV15|TRBJ1-3
CATSRDRGSSGNTIYF
>TRBV6-5|TRBJ2-3
CASSRTGPTDTQYF
>TRBV29-1|TRBJ1-1
CSVSPGNTEAFF